These 14 T cell receptor beta chains originate from one sample sequenced in a study of T cells in women clearing cervical HPV infection (dated by TCRdb to 2016 to 2019). Receptors were amplified or captured by the immunoSEQ multiplex PCR assay. What TCRdb holds here is the immuneACCESS table cut down to in-frame rearrangements. Part of the clones is not present; checked against another copy, under half of the missing clones reflect an unresolved V gene, and the others are unexplained. In this sample's table one finds around 39,000 clones. The top ten constitute less than 6% of the sample. Source material: blood buffy coat. These receptors all stem from a woman aged 18 to 75 with a cervical HPV16 infection that either progressed to CIN3+ or cleared (not recorded which).

In the case of this clone: The CDR3 extends 3 residues past the end of the read, so its final part is completed from the germline J gene. The chain combines TRBV6-1 with TRBJ1-2; D is unresolved. The CDR3 length is 12 residues. Per the germline V gene, CDR1 is MNHNS and CDR2 is SASEGT. The CDR3 is CASSEGSNDYTF. Incomplete CDR3 DNA: TGTGCCAGCAGTGAAGGTAGTAATGAC.

Note on this clone: The read is 3 residues too short to cover the CDR3 end, so that end is filled in from the germline J gene. This rearrangement joins TRBV7-9 to TRBJ2-5, with D perhaps matching TRBD2 (5 bases). The CDR3 has 12 amino acids. Germline values: CDR1 SEHNR, CDR2 FQNEAQ (reference sequence). With 5 bases removed from V and 7 bases from J, the gap between germline ends came to 11 bases. The CDR3 sequence: CASSRGRGTQYF. The covered CDR3 bases are TGTGCCAGCAGCCGTGGACGGGGGACC. The full variable domain, its missing parts supplied by reference TRBV7-9 and TRBJ2-5, is DTGVSQNPRHKITKRGQNVTFRCDPISEHNRLYWYRQTLGQGPEFLTYFQNEAQLEKSRLLSDRFSAERPKGSFSTLEIQRTEQGDSAMYLCASSRGRGTQYFGPGTRLLVL.

The CDR3 reads CSVEPGDYGYTF. The DNA read from the CDR3 is TGCAGCGTTGAGCCGGGGGACTATGGC. The chain recombines TRBV29-1 with TRBJ1-2; TRBD1 is a possible D gene (5 bases). With the read ending 3 residues before the CDR3 end, the germline J gene is used to fill in that end. The CDR3 length is 12 residues. Trimming stripped 3 bases from V and 3 bases from J, with 8 bases between. CDR1 SQVTM and CDR2 ANQGSEA come from the germline V gene.

As concerns this clone: The read falls 3 residues short of the CDR3 end, and the missing part is taken from the germline J gene. The V call is TRBV5-4, the J call TRBJ1-1; the D gene is possibly TRBD1 (5 bases). The CDR3 extends over 12 amino acids. The germline V gene encodes CDR1 SGHNT and CDR2 YYREEE (reference sequence). V lost 7 bases, J lost 3 bases, and 10 bases lay in between. CDR3 amino acids: CASSVRDTEAFF. The CDR3 bases that were read are TGTGCCAGCTCCGTCAGGGACACTGAA.

Here the CDR3 reads CASSLGAPGSGELFF. The DNA read from the CDR3 is TGTGCCAGCAGCTTGGGAGCCCCGGGGAGCGGGGAG. The chain has TRBV5-4 and TRBJ2-2; D might be TRBD2 (5 bases). From the germline J gene comes the end of the CDR3, since the read stops 3 residues before it. V lost 0 bases to trimming and J lost 7 bases, with 13 bases between them. Germline lookup yields CDR1 SGHNT and CDR2 YYREEE (reference sequence). There are 15 residues in the CDR3.

On this clone: The read ends 3 residues before the CDR3 terminus; that terminus is restored from the germline J gene. The chain has TRBV18 and TRBJ1-2; D remains unclear. CDR1 is KGHSH and CDR2 is LQKENI in the germline V gene. The CDR3 spans 15 residues. The part of the CDR3 DNA that was read is TGTGCCAGCTCACCCTCCCGGGGAGATACCTACGAC. Residues: CASSPSRGDTYD. The entire CDR3 protein reads CASSPSRGDTYDYTF.

Details on this clone: The CDR3 extends 3 residues past the end of the read, so its final part is completed from the germline J gene. The V gene is TRBV7-8, the J gene TRBJ2-7, with 7 positions matching TRBD2. This CDR3 comprises 14 residues. Germline V gene lookup returns CDR1 SGHVS and CDR2 FQNEAQ. V shed 1 base, J shed 5 bases, and the junction held 5 bases outside the gene matches. CDR3 protein: CASSLGGSADEQYF. CDR3 DNA (partial): TGTGCCAGCAGCTTAGGCGGGAGCGCCGACGAG. Using reference TRBV7-8 and TRBJ2-7 for the parts outside the CDR3, the full variable domain is GAGVSQSPRYKVAKRGQDVALRCDPISGHVSLFWYQQALGQGPEFLTYFQNEAQLDKSGLPSDRFFAERPEGSVSTLKIQRTQQEDSAVYLCASSLGGSADEQYFGPGTRLTVT.

Regarding this clone: The read terminates 3 residues before the CDR3 end, so the remaining end is supplied by the germline J gene. The V gene is TRBV28, the J gene TRBJ2-4, with D uncertain. The V gene lost 8 bases and the J gene lost 0 bases, with 5 bases spanning the gap. The CDR3 contains 12 residues. Germline CDR1 MDHEN, CDR2 SYDVKM. CDR3 in amino acids: CASSLAKNIQYF. The CDR3 bases that were read are TGTGCCAGCTCCTTAGCCAAAAACATT.

A word on this clone: With the read ending 3 residues before the CDR3 end, the germline J gene is used to fill in that end. The chain employs TRBV28 and TRBJ2-1, with 8 bases identical to TRBD1. This CDR3 is 15 amino acids long. V lost 7 bases to trimming and J lost 3 bases; unmatched junction nucleotides: 8. Germline CDR1 is MDHEN and CDR2 is SYDVKM. The sequenced part of the CDR3 DNA is TGTGCCAGCATCCCTGGGACAGGAGGCTACAATGAG. It translates to CASIPGTGGYNE. From start to end, the CDR3 is CASIPGTGGYNEQFF.

With regard to this clone: The DNA ends 3 residues before the CDR3 does, and the rest of the CDR3 is filled in from the germline J gene. The V call is TRBV30, the J call TRBJ1-1; D remains ambiguous. The CDR3 contains 15 residues. Trimming stripped 0 bases from V and 0 bases from J, with 11 bases between. Germline V gene lookup returns CDR1 GTSNPN and CDR2 SVGIG (reference sequence). CDR3 residues: CAWSVLSGLNTEAFF. The covered CDR3 bases are TGTGCCTGGAGTGTTCTTTCAGGTTTGAACACTGAA.

As concerns this clone: The read terminates 3 residues ahead of where the CDR3 ends, so the germline J gene completes it. This rearrangement joins TRBV10-3 to TRBJ2-6; 7 bases are a match to TRBD2. After removal of 10 bases from V and 1 base from J, the junction contained 4 bases not matched to a gene. The CDR3 runs 14 residues. The germline V gene encodes CDR1 ENHRY and CDR2 SYGVKD. The covered CDR3 bases are TGTGCCACCCTCGGGGGGTCTGGGGCCAACGTC. It specifies CATLGGSGANV. The whole CDR3 sequence is CATLGGSGANVLTF.

Regarding this clone: The read stops 3 residues short of the end of the CDR3; the missing end is completed from the germline J gene. The chain recombines TRBV20-1 with TRBJ2-7, with a tentative D call TRBD1 (6 bases). The CDR3 has 14 residues. Germline values: CDR1 DFQATT, CDR2 SNEGSKA (reference sequence). With 0 bases removed from V and 5 bases from J, the gap between germline ends came to 14 bases. CDR3 DNA, as far as it was read: TGCAGTGCTAGAGATCGGCAGGGGACCCACGAG. Encoded protein: CSARDRQGTHE. The full CDR3 protein reads CSARDRQGTHEQYF.

Points on this clone: The read ends 3 residues early relative to the CDR3; the germline J gene fills the gap. The chain recombines TRBV29-1 with TRBJ1-1; D possibly corresponds to TRBD1 (5 bases). The CDR3 totals 18 residues. The V gene lost 2 bases and the J gene lost 0 bases, with 22 bases spanning the gap. Germline V gene data show CDR1 as SQVTM and CDR2 as ANQGSEA. CDR3 bases read: TGCAGCGTTGAAACCCCTCACTCGACAGAAATCTTGAACACTGAA. Translation: CSVETPHSTEILNTE. The full CDR3 reads CSVETPHSTEILNTEAFF.

In the case of this clone: The read terminates 3 residues ahead of where the CDR3 ends, so the germline J gene completes it. The V call is TRBV18, the J call TRBJ2-3, with 9 bases matching TRBD1. Germline V CDR1 and CDR2: KGHSH, LQKENI. The CDR3 covers 16 residues. Partial CDR3 DNA: TGTGCCAGCTCACCGGGACAGGGTCTCTCCGAGGAGACG. Translating gives CASSPGQGLSEET. The whole CDR3 region reads CASSPGQGLSEETQYF.